This TCR beta chain is drawn from a study of HIV-infected children after antiretroviral therapy interruption. A 3' RACE protocol on RNA, with unique molecular identifiers, produced the TCR library. TCRdb passed the 3' RACE reads through MiXCR, listing each CDR3 protein once. This repertoire shows about 89,000 distinct CDR3 sequences, 6% to 8.5% found once; its top ten account for roughly 1.1%. Between the trimmed V and J ends, which lost 0 bases and 4 bases, there was a span of 18 bases. Per germline, CDR1 SGHKS and CDR2 YYEKEE (reference sequence). The CDR3 extends over 17 amino acids. Documented treatment: PENTA 11 planned treatment interruption arm or continuous ART arm.

The TCR was taken from a pool of human donors with HIV. Specimen: CD45RA+ CD4+ T cells from PBMCs, pooled from several time points, collected from a donor given antiretroviral therapy, either interrupted or continuous. Subset denoted: naive CD4+ CD45RA+ CD45RO- T cells. The V gene is TRBV5-5, the J gene TRBJ2-3; tentatively, D is TRBD2 (5 bases). In DNA form, the CDR3 reads TGTGCCAGCAGCTTGGGACACTCGGGTCTAGCCGCAGATACGCAGTATTTT. Amino acids: CASSLGHSGLAADTQYF.